Listed here are 19 T cell receptor beta chains from one sample, sequenced in a study of T cells after yellow fever vaccination. TCRdb reprocessed the 5' RACE reads with MiXCR, giving one entry per CDR3 protein. The table shows hundreds of thousands of distinct CDR3 sequences, with roughly 14% occurring only once. Sequenced here: PBMCs, sampled on the day of the yellow fever booster vaccination. The receptors originated from a man aged 25-40 years who received the YFV17D yellow fever vaccine.

The rearrangement links TRBV29-1 to TRBJ2-1; a possible D gene is TRBD1 (7 bases). The germline V and J ends were trimmed by 5 bases and 0 bases, with 14 bases remaining between them. Germline values: CDR1 SQVTM, CDR2 ANQGSEA. The CDR3 runs to 15 residues. CDR3 in DNA: TGCAGCGTTCAGGGGGGAGTATCCTCCTACAATGAGCAGTTCTTC. This encodes CSVQGGVSSYNEQFF.

This clonotype came up a few times. This sequence joins TRBV6-2 or TRBV6-3 and TRBJ2-2; D gene uncertain. Germline CDR1 is MNHEY and CDR2 is SVGEGT. CDR3 size: 10 residues. The V end lost 10 bases, the J end lost 9 bases, and 9 bases lay between the germline ends. The CDR3 spells CATGLWELFF. CDR3 DNA: TGTGCCACCGGCCTCTGGGAGCTGTTTTTT.

The J gene is TRBJ2-5, the V gene TRBV12-3 or TRBV12-4; TRBD1 aligns across 10 bases. Germline trimming cut 4 bases from V and 5 bases from J; bases unmatched to any gene: 7. The CDR3 length is 15 residues. Written as DNA, the CDR3 is TGTGCCAGCAGTTGGGGACAGGGGAGGGGGGAGACCCAGTACTTC. Protein sequence: CASSWGQGRGETQYF.

The chain is built from TRBV20-1 and TRBJ2-3, with D perhaps matching TRBD1 or TRBD2 (7 bases each). The CDR3 is made up of 15 amino acids. The V gene's germline CDR1 is DFQATT and CDR2 SNEGSKA (reference sequence). V was shortened by 7 bases and J by 0 bases, with 17 bases between the two germline ends. This chain's CDR3 is CSGEGQTRSTDTQYF. Written as DNA, the CDR3 is TGCAGTGGGGAGGGACAGACTCGCAGCACAGATACGCAGTATTTT.

The V call is TRBV7-2, the J call TRBJ2-3, with 7 bases lining up with TRBD2. Germline V gene data show CDR1 as SGHTA and CDR2 as FQGNSA. The V gene end was trimmed by 2 bases and the J gene end by 6 bases; junction bases not matched to a gene: 14. This CDR3 contains 17 residues. The CDR3 spells CASSLYGVAGIRDTQYF. The CDR3 nucleotides are TGTGCCAGCAGCTTATACGGGGTAGCGGGTATACGGGATACGCAGTATTTT.

This clonotype was seen just once. This chain uses TRBV30 with TRBJ2-7; 9 positions match TRBD1. The trim removed 4 bases at V and 4 bases at J, leaving 5 bases unmatched. The CDR3 totals 13 residues. The germline CDR1 and CDR2 sequences are GTSNPN and SVGIG (reference sequence). The CDR3 is CAWKNRGQYEQYF. The CDR3 DNA reads as TGTGCCTGGAAGAACAGGGGGCAGTACGAGCAGTACTTC.

This clonotype was picked up many times. This chain links TRBV7-2 with TRBJ2-7; no clear D. Trimming shortened V by 1 base and J by 2 bases, and 9 bases separated the two germline ends. CDR1 and CDR2 (germline): SGHTA, FQGNSA. The CDR3 runs 14 residues. CDR3 sequence: CASSLDFGAYEQYF. The DNA for the CDR3 is TGTGCCAGCAGCTTAGATTTCGGCGCCTACGAGCAGTACTTC.

V gene TRBV15 combines with J gene TRBJ1-3; 11 nucleotides agree with TRBD1. The CDR3 runs 16 residues. Trimming at V came to 8 bases and at J to 2 bases, leaving 8 bases not matched to a gene. CDR1 is LNHNV and CDR2 is YYDKDF in the germline V gene (reference sequence). CDR3 residues: CATRTGGELAGNTIYF. The CDR3 nucleotides are TGTGCCACCCGGACAGGGGGCGAACTGGCTGGAAACACCATATATTTT.

This chain joins TRBV20-1 and TRBJ2-4; 9 nucleotides line up with TRBD1. After removal of 3 bases from V and 5 bases from J, the junction contained 14 bases not matched to a gene. The CDR3 has 17 residues. In germline, CDR1 is DFQATT, CDR2 SNEGSKA (reference sequence). CDR3 loop: CSARGSALGTGQNIQYF. Here the CDR3 DNA reads TGCAGTGCTAGGGGTAGCGCGTTAGGGACAGGGCAAAACATTCAGTACTTC.

The DNA of the CDR3 is TGCAGCGTTGACGCCGGCGGGGGTGCGGGGACTGAAGCTTTCTTT. This encodes CSVDAGGGAGTEAFF. V usage is TRBV29-1 and J usage is TRBJ1-1, with TRBD1 as a possible D gene (5 bases). The CDR3 sequence is 15 residues long. Trimming stripped 3 bases from V and 5 bases from J, with 19 bases between. Germline V CDR1 and CDR2: SQVTM, ANQGSEA.

V is TRBV20-1 and J is TRBJ2-1; D may be TRBD2 (5 bases). Germline CDR1 and CDR2: DFQATT and SNEGSKA (reference sequence). This CDR3 is built from 15 residues. V gave up 3 bases and J gave up 0 bases, with 12 bases separating them. This CDR3 reads CSARAASGSYNEQFF. The DNA for the CDR3 is TGCAGTGCTAGGGCGGCCAGCGGCTCCTACAATGAGCAGTTCTTC.

This clonotype showed up just a few times. The V gene is TRBV5-1, the J gene TRBJ2-7, with D uncertain. CDR3 length: 13 amino acids. V shed 4 bases and J shed 6 bases, with 14 bases lying between them. In germline, CDR1 is SGHRS, CDR2 YFSETQ. CDR3 in amino acids: CASSPRASSEQYF. In DNA, the CDR3 is TGCGCCAGCAGCCCTCGGGCCTCATCCGAGCAGTACTTC.

CDR3 in amino acids: CSADLGGETDEQYF. Here the CDR3 DNA reads TGCAGCGCCGACCTAGGAGGGGAAACTGACGAGCAGTACTTC. The chain carries TRBV29-1 and TRBJ2-7, with D perhaps TRBD2 (6 bases). Germline CDR1 and CDR2: SQVTM and ANQGSEA. The V end lost 7 bases, the J end lost 5 bases, and 21 bases lay between the germline ends. CDR3 size: 14 residues.

In this sample, this clonotype turned up once. This chain connects TRBV4-3 to TRBJ2-5; 7 bases map to TRBD2. The V and J ends lost 0 bases and 1 base, in that order; junction bases with no gene match: 2. The CDR3 runs 15 residues. Germline lookup yields CDR1 LGHNA and CDR2 YSLEER. In nucleotides, the CDR3 is TGCGCCAGCAGCCAAGAAGGGACTACCCAAGAGACCCAGTACTTC. This translates into CASSQEGTTQETQYF.

The chain links TRBV7-2 to TRBJ2-2; D gene uncertain. In germline, CDR1 is SGHTA, CDR2 FQGNSA. V was cut by 8 bases and J by 5 bases, with 15 bases left in between. This CDR3 has 14 amino acids. As DNA, the CDR3 is TGTGCCAGCCGCCCCGGTCCCATAACCGGGGAGCTGTTTTTT. Translating it yields CASRPGPITGELFF.

The chain joins TRBV6-5 to TRBJ2-7; D not resolved. V lost 6 bases to trimming and J lost 9 bases, with 12 bases between them. This CDR3 contains 11 residues. Germline V gene sequence: CDR1 MNHEY, CDR2 SVGAGI. The CDR3 loop is CASRSGYGQYF. The CDR3 bases are TGTGCCAGCAGGTCCGGTTATGGGCAGTACTTC.

This clonotype was picked up a small number of times. V is TRBV7-8 and J is TRBJ2-1; maybe TRBD2 (7 bases). The V and J ends lost 7 bases and 12 bases respectively, with 19 bases between them. Germline CDR1 and CDR2: SGHVS and FQNEAQ. The CDR3 is 13 amino acids. The CDR3 DNA sequence: TGTGCCAGCATCCCGGGGGGCGGGAGCGGGCAGTTCTTC. Translated: CASIPGGGSGQFF.

This clonotype appeared a few times. The genes are TRBV6-5 and TRBJ2-1; D is undetermined. There are 14 residues in the CDR3. V lost 0 bases, J lost 12 bases, and 15 bases lay in between. Germline V gene lookup returns CDR1 MNHEY and CDR2 SVGAGI. CDR3 residues: CASSYSNGPLVQFF. In nucleotides, the CDR3 is TGTGCCAGCAGTTACTCGAACGGGCCACTTGTGCAGTTCTTC.

The rearrangement links TRBV14 to TRBJ2-5, with a weak D call TRBD2 (6 bases). Germline CDR1 SGHDN, CDR2 FVKESK. V lost 4 bases, J lost 3 bases, and 15 bases lay in between. This CDR3 region has 15 residues. The CDR3 DNA is TGTGCCAGCAGCCGATCGGGACTCCTAAAAGAGACCCAGTACTTC. Encoded protein: CASSRSGLLKETQYF.